Included here is one T cell receptor beta chain sequence, with context. The record originates from a study of shared clonotypes between healthy human individuals. Some clones are missing from TCRdb's copy, which holds only in-frame ones; the method was immunoSEQ multiplex PCR. Here the sample spans 2 million to 3 million clones, 93% being singletons. This CDR3 contains 10 residues. Germline-derived CDR1 and CDR2 are DFQATT and SNEGSKA (reference sequence). V lost 6 bases and J lost 5, with 7 bases in between. The J gene is TRBJ2-5, the V gene TRBV20-1; D is undetermined. This sequence originates from a man aged 18 to 29 in good health. Some clones in this sample may be carry-over from other donors' samples. The material sequenced was naive CD4+ T cells from PBMCs. The subset denotes: CD45RA+ positively selected. In DNA form, the CDR3 reads TGCAGTGCCGTAGACGAGACCCAGTACTTC. Its protein is CSAVDETQYF.